One TCR beta chain is described in this entry. TCRdb's table, derived via immunoSEQ multiplex PCR, lists solely in-frame clones and lacks some. The sample carries around 59,000 clones, approximately 81% recorded once. These data originate in a study of blood T cell repertoires in COVID-19. About the study: T cells, B-cell-depleted T cells, or PBMCs provided the cDNA or gDNA that served as material.

The CDR3 length is 16 residues. Germline V gives CDR1 MNHNY, CDR2 SVGAGI (reference sequence). V was pared by 2 bases and J by 0 bases, with 14 bases between. This sequence joins TRBV6-6 and TRBJ2-7; perhaps TRBD1 as D (5 bases). The sequenced sample consisted of peripheral blood. This TCR was recovered from an elderly woman with active or convalescent COVID-19. The DNA of the CDR3 is TGTGCCAGCAGTTACCTCAGGGTCTTTAGCTCCTACGAGCAGTACTTC. Translated: CASSYLRVFSSYEQYF.